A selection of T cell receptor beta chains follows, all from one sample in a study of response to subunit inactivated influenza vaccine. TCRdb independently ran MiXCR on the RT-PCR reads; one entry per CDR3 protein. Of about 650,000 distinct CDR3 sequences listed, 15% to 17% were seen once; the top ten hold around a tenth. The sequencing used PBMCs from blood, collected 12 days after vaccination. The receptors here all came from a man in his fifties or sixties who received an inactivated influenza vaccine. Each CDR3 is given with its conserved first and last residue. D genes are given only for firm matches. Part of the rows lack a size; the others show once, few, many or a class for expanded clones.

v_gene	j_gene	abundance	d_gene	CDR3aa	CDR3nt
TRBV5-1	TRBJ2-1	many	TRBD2	CASSLVGREAYNEQFF	TGCGCCAGCAGCTTGGTCGGGCGGGAGGCCTACAATGAGCAGTTCTTC
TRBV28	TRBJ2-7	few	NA	CASSLEGIRVF	TGTGCCAGCAGTTTAGAGGGGATTCGGGTCTTC
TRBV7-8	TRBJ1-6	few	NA	CASSLLLDSPLHF	TGTGCCAGCAGCTTACTTCTCGATTCACCCCTCCACTTT
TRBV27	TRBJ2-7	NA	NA	CASSFGHPGSSYEQYF	TGTGCCAGCAGTTTTGGTCACCCGGGGTCCTCCTACGAGCAGTACTTC
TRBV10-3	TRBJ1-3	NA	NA	CAISESSRSGNTIYF	TGTGCCATCAGTGAGTCGTCACGCTCTGGAAACACCATATATTTT
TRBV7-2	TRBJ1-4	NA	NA	CASSLVWTATNEKLFF	TGTGCCAGCAGCTTAGTCTGGACCGCAACTAATGAAAAACTGTTTTTT
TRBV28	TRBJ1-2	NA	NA	CASTLRGGGYTF	TGTGCCAGCACCCTAAGGGGGGGCGGCTACACCTTC
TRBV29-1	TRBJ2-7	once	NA	CSVKRGGGYEQYF	TGCAGCGTTAAACGGGGAGGGGGCTACGAGCAGTACTTC
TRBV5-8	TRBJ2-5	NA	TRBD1	CASSLLGGEETQYF	TGTGCCAGCAGCTTGTTAGGGGGCGAAGAGACCCAGTACTTC
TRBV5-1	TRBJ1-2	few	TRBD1	CASSVTGGDYGYTF	TGCGCCAGCAGCGTGACAGGGGGGGACTATGGCTACACCTTC
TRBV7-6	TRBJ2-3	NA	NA	CASSPLTAAIRADTQYF	TGTGCCAGCAGCCCCCTAACAGCGGCTATAAGGGCAGATACGCAGTATTTT
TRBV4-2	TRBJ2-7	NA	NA	CASSQVIGSSYEQYF	TGTGCCAGCAGCCAAGTTATCGGGAGCTCCTACGAGCAGTACTTC
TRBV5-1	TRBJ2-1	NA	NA	CASSLDWDNEQFF	TGCGCCAGCAGCTTGGACTGGGACAATGAGCAGTTCTTC
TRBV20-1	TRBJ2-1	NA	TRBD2	CSARDGTGTNYNEQFF	TGCAGTGCTAGAGATGGTACCGGGACTAACTACAATGAGCAGTTCTTC